This TCR beta chain stems from a study of response to subunit inactivated influenza vaccine. The CDR3 covers 14 residues. Germline loops: CDR1 ENHRY, CDR2 SYGVKD. Trimming took off 9 bases at V and 5 bases at J, with 16 bases between the two ends. TCRdb called the RT-PCR reads again in MiXCR, with one record for every CDR3 protein. The sample has about 520,000 distinct CDR3 sequences; around 25% are singletons. The material sequenced was CD4+ T cells sorted from PBMCs, taken roughly 5 days after vaccination. The source is a man aged 50-60 years who received an inactivated influenza vaccine. The chain joins TRBV10-3 to TRBJ2-2; D may be TRBD1 (6 bases). The CDR3 DNA reads as TGTGCCATTCGAAAGACAGGTGAAACCGGGGAGCTGTTTTTT. This gives the protein CAIRKTGETGELFF.